The rows below give T cell receptor beta chains drawn from one sample of a study of T cell repertoires in cytomegalovirus infection. No antigen has been identified for these receptors. MiXCR was run by TCRdb on the reads, yielding one entry per CDR3 protein. The sample holds around 710,000 distinct CDR3 sequences, 25% to 35% seen once. Sequenced material: cultured CD8+ T cells from PBMCs, taken from culture after CMV antigen stimulation. These receptors all come from a human donor in good health (CMV status not recorded). Some clones in this sample may be carry-over from other donors' samples. Both conserved end residues are part of each CDR3. The D gene is left open where the match is weak. Expanded clones get a size class; other rows say once, few or many, or leave the size out.

>TRBV20-1|NA|NA|TRBJ1-2
CSARDGVRLYPNYGYTF
TGCAGTGCTAGAGATGGAGTCAGGCTTTATCCTAACTATGGCTACACCTTC
>TRBV13|TRBD2|NA|TRBJ2-1
CASSRGVGHNEQFF
TGTGCCAGCAGCCGGGGGGTAGGACACAATGAGCAGTTCTTC
>TRBV7-9|NA|many|TRBJ1-1
CASSSGQRNTEAFF
TGTGCCAGCAGCTCTGGACAGCGGAACACTGAAGCTTTCTTT
>TRBV7-3|TRBD2|NA|TRBJ2-1
CASSLLGTSGSVLFF
TGTGCCAGCAGCTTATTGGGGACTAGCGGCTCCGTCCTGTTCTTC
>TRBV27|TRBD2|NA|TRBJ2-7
CASRGGGNYEQYF
TGTGCCAGCAGGGGGGGGGGAAACTACGAGCAGTACTTC
>TRBV27|NA|few|TRBJ2-3
CASSPRGGISWDTQYF
TGTGCCAGCAGTCCCCGAGGGGGTATTTCGTGGGATACGCAGTATTTT
>TRBV4-1|NA|few|TRBJ2-1
CASSQVGGGNEQFF
TGCGCCAGCAGCCAAGTTGGGGGCGGAAATGAGCAGTTCTTC
>TRBV7-9|NA|NA|TRBJ1-2
CASSSLLWGYTF
TGTGCCAGCAGCTCCCTTCTCTGGGGCTACACCTTC
>TRBV29-1|NA|NA|TRBJ2-2
CSVVGGVNTGELFF
TGCAGCGTTGTGGGGGGTGTGAACACCGGGGAGCTGTTTTTT
>TRBV6-6|NA|NA|TRBJ2-1
CASSYIYRDNEQFF
TGTGCCAGCAGTTACATCTACCGGGACAATGAGCAGTTCTTC
>TRBV28|NA|NA|TRBJ1-6
CASSSIRELNSPLHF
TGTGCCAGCAGCTCAATCCGGGAACTTAATTCACCCCTCCACTTT
>TRBV12-3/TRBV12-4|TRBD1|many|TRBJ2-1
CASSGPGQGYNEQFF
TGTGCCAGCAGTGGACCGGGACAGGGATACAATGAGCAGTTCTTC
>TRBV3-1|TRBD1|few|TRBJ1-2
CASSRHSWEQGFYGYTF
TGTGCCAGCAGCCGACATTCTTGGGAACAGGGGTTCTATGGCTACACCTTC
>TRBV28|NA|few|TRBJ1-5
CASRPGRGLQPQHF
TGTGCCAGCAGGCCGGGCCGGGGGCTTCAGCCCCAGCATTTT